What follows is one TCR beta chain and its context. Its recognized antigen is unknown. There are no base qualities to consult, and no much larger clone falls within one base. The sample originates from a study of blood T cell repertoires in COVID-19 (TCRdb year 2020). The study in broad terms: Collaborator samples came from the United States, Italy and Spain and covered acute and convalescent phases of COVID-19. The samples were drawn from the first 160 participants of the ongoing ImmuneRACE study and from more than 1,000 subjects provided by 6 global collaborators. A de-identified subject ID, COVID-19 status, age in years and sex were almost always included in the sample metadata. Subjects who had been exposed to COVID-19, were actively infected with it, or had recovered from it provided the deeply sampled blood TCRbeta repertoires that made up the dataset. The repertoires were released in a freely available public database intended as a resource for research on the immune response to SARS-CoV-2. HLA class I and class II types, where available, came from metadata supplied by the sample provider rather than from assay-based typing. The prospective study material was composed of cDNA or gDNA derived from T cells, B-cell-depleted T cells, or PBMCs.

The collaborating institutions used their own protocols to collect whole blood in K2EDTA tubes. For TCRbeta analysis, collaborator samples were shipped as frozen whole blood, as isolated PBMCs, or as DNA extracted from either sample type. TCRbeta CDR3 regions were amplified from genomic DNA by means of the immunoSEQ Assay, a bias-controlled multiplex PCR. Turning to the authors' computational methods: Nucleated cell counts per sample were estimated from amplification of reference gene primers within the assay. To quantify the absolute abundance of each unique TCRbeta CDR3 rearrangement, sequence reads were collapsed and filtered. For each sample, productive Simpson clonality was calculated as the square root of Simpson's diversity index over productive rearrangements. TCRdb provides this immuneACCESS table in a form limited to in-frame rearrangements. Some clones are lacking; in checked studies, under half of them reflect an unresolved V gene, and why the rest are absent is not known. The V and J calls and the clone size are those of that table, but D and trimming were determined from the DNA. Here the sample has hundreds of thousands of clones; 83% occur a single time. The top ten hold about 2.5% of the sample.

The CDR3 starts with the cysteine, ends with the phenylalanine, and has 18 residues. Solely the CDR3 DNA is kept, with 54 bases framed from the first base. Germline trimming: 4 bases from V, 0 bases from J; junction bases outside gene matches: 7. The germline V gene encodes CDR1 MGHRA and CDR2 YSYEKL. Results and caveats for the whole study, not just this receptor: Clinical and demographic metadata were provided uncurated, with the amount varying by source and participant.

The sequencing sample was made of peripheral blood. The receptor was derived from a woman in her 40s with active or convalescent COVID-19. This chain joins TRBV4-1 to TRBJ1-5; the central 12 bases match TRBD1. The sequenced DNA is TGCGCCAGCAGCCGCTCAGGGACAGGGGGCTTTAGCAATCAGCCCCAGCATTTT. Translation gives CASSRSGTGGFSNQPQHF.